The next 20 T cell receptor beta chains were all read from a single sample in a study of T cell responses to AZD1222 COVID-19 vaccine (dated by TCRdb to about 2021). This specimen's time point label, interpreted: baseline before first vaccination. Libraries were made using the immunoSEQ multiplex PCR assay. Not all clones reach the TCRdb copy of this immuneACCESS table, which keeps in-frame sequences only. Checked studies attribute under half of the gap to unresolved V genes and leave the rest unexplained. For this sample there are some 86,000 clones; approximately 80% appear just once. 21% of the sample rests with the top ten. The sample consisted of peripheral blood, taken on day 0 of AZD1222 vaccination. These receptor sequences come from an adult in good health.

V gene TRBV29-1 combines with J gene TRBJ2-5, with 16 bases identical to TRBD2. V lost 5 bases to trimming and J lost 10 bases; unmatched junction nucleotides: 7. Per the germline V gene, CDR1 is SQVTM and CDR2 is ANQGSEA. The CDR3 is 14 residues long. In DNA, the CDR3 is TGCAGCGTTTCGGGACTAGCGGGAGGGCCGGGCCAGTACTTC. Amino acids: CSVSGLAGGPGQYF.

The rearrangement uses TRBV18 and TRBJ2-7; 12 bases line up with TRBD2. This CDR3 comprises 16 residues. V gave up 1 base and J gave up 2 bases; unmatched junction bases: 3. CDR1 KGHSH and CDR2 LQKENI come from the germline V gene. CDR3 DNA: TGTGCCAGCTCACCACGACTAGCGGGGGCCCCCTACGAGCAGTACTTC. Encoded protein: CASSPRLAGAPYEQYF.

As concerns this clone: The sample carries other DNA sequences with the same CDR3. The chain employs TRBV2 and TRBJ1-2; TRBD1 might be the D (6 bases). V gave up 6 bases and J gave up 2 bases, with 10 bases separating them. The CDR3 is 13 residues long. CDR1 and CDR2 from the germline V gene are SNHLY and FYNNEI. Here the CDR3 reads CASRDTGNYGYTF. The DNA for the CDR3 is TGTGCCAGCAGAGACACAGGGAACTATGGCTACACCTTC.

V and J are TRBV4-2 and TRBJ2-3; D not resolved. V was cut by 4 bases and J by 2 bases, with 10 bases left in between. CDR1 LGHNA and CDR2 YNFKEQ come from the germline V gene. The CDR3 has 14 residues. This CDR3 is CASSRSSDTDTQYF. The DNA for the CDR3 is TGTGCCAGCAGCCGGTCCTCGGACACAGATACGCAGTATTTT.

The rearrangement links TRBV10-2 to TRBJ2-7; no reliable D call. Germline CDR1 is WSHSY and CDR2 is SAAADI. This CDR3 region has 14 residues. V dropped 0 bases and J dropped 0 bases, with 6 bases sitting between them. CDR3 sequence reads: CASSESTGSYEQYF. DNA of the CDR3: TGCGCCAGCAGTGAGTCGACGGGCTCCTACGAGCAGTACTTC.

This clone was observed a few times. This CDR3 is also generated by other DNA sequences in the sample. V is TRBV2 and J is TRBJ1-1, with D tentatively TRBD1 (6 bases). Germline loops: CDR1 SNHLY, CDR2 FYNNEI. Between the trimmed V and J ends, which lost 0 bases and 3 bases, there was a span of 14 bases. The CDR3 runs 16 residues. The CDR3 coding sequence is TGTGCCAGCAGTGAAGCGGAAGGGGGAGGGGACACTGAAGCTTTCTTT. It is translated as CASSEAEGGGDTEAFF.

The J gene is TRBJ2-3, the V gene TRBV18, with 10 bases identical to TRBD2. V trimming: 6 bases; J trimming: 5 bases; junction bases outside the gene matches: 5. CDR1 is KGHSH and CDR2 is LQKENI in the germline V gene. The CDR3 is 14 residues long. This CDR3 is CASSPSSGRDTQYF. The CDR3 DNA reads as TGTGCCAGCTCGCCTTCTAGCGGGAGAGATACGCAGTATTTT.

V and J are TRBV5-1 and TRBJ1-5, with D possibly being TRBD1 (6 bases). This CDR3 spans 14 amino acids. Trimming stripped 0 bases from V and 2 bases from J, with 6 bases between. Germline V lookup: CDR1 SGHRS, CDR2 YFSETQ. Here the CDR3 DNA reads TGCGCCAGCAGCTTGGAGGGGGGCAATCAGCCCCAGCATTTT. It encodes CASSLEGGNQPQHF.

This clone turned up a few times. The chain carries TRBV2 and TRBJ2-7, with TRBD1 identical over 7 bases. Trimming took 6 bases from V and 4 from J; bases not matched to a gene: 9. The germline V gene has CDR1 SNHLY and CDR2 FYNNEI. The CDR3 covers 14 residues. The CDR3 sequence is CASRLQGGVYEQYF. CDR3 nucleotides: TGTGCCAGCAGACTGCAAGGGGGCGTTTACGAGCAGTACTTC. The full variable domain, its missing parts supplied by reference TRBV2 and TRBJ2-7, is EPEVTQTPSHQVTQMGQEVILRCVPISNHLYFYWYRQILGQKVEFLVSFYNNEISEKSEIFDDQFSVERPDGSNFTLKIRSTKLEDSAMYFCASRLQGGVYEQYFGPGTRLTVT.

This chain connects TRBV10-3 to TRBJ2-7, with D tentatively TRBD2 (5 bases). The V end was cut by 0 bases, the J end by 0 bases, with 24 bases between. The CDR3 sequence is 20 residues long. Germline loops: CDR1 ENHRY, CDR2 SYGVKD. CDR3: CAISESVGIQSAGRSYEQYF. CDR3 nucleotide sequence: TGTGCCATCAGTGAGTCTGTGGGCATCCAGTCGGCGGGTCGCTCCTACGAGCAGTACTTC.

The V and J genes are TRBV28 and TRBJ1-5; tentatively, D is TRBD1 (5 bases). The CDR3 runs to 16 residues. With 1 base removed from V and 7 bases from J, the gap between germline ends came to 17 bases. Germline lookup yields CDR1 MDHEN and CDR2 SYDVKM. CDR3 sequence reads: CASSLLGGTTRQPQHF. The CDR3 nucleotides read TGTGCCAGCAGTTTATTGGGGGGGACCACCCGACAGCCCCAGCATTTT.

This clone was counted only a few times. The V call is TRBV28, the J call TRBJ2-7; 13 positions match TRBD2. Germline CDR1 reads MDHEN; CDR2 reads SYDVKM. The CDR3 runs 16 residues. J gave up 3 bases and V 3 bases, and 5 bases lay outside the gene matches. For the CDR3, the DNA is TGTGCCAGCAGTTTGGCCGGGACTAGCGGGATCTACGAGCAGTACTTC. Encoded protein: CASSLAGTSGIYEQYF.

The chain carries TRBV19 and TRBJ1-1, with a possible D match to TRBD1 (6 bases). Germline CDR1 and CDR2: LNHDA and SQIVND (reference sequence). This CDR3 contains 14 residues. V was clipped by 3 bases and J by 3 bases, with 11 bases between them. As DNA, the CDR3 is TGTGCCAGTAGTATTACAGGGTTAGACACTGAAGCTTTCTTT. Its protein is CASSITGLDTEAFF.

This clone has a handful of counts. The chain is built from TRBV7-2 and TRBJ2-5; 7 nucleotides match TRBD1. Trimming cost V 3 bases and J 4 bases; bases outside gene matches: 2. The CDR3 contains 13 residues. In germline, CDR1 is SGHTA, CDR2 FQGNSA. This CDR3 reads CASSFNRGETQYF. DNA for the CDR3: TGTGCCAGCAGCTTTAACAGGGGAGAGACCCAGTACTTC.

This clone was picked up a small number of times. The chain has TRBV5-1 and TRBJ1-2, with D uncertain. V was pared by 3 bases and J by 1 base, with 16 bases between. The CDR3 loop spans 16 amino acids. Germline CDR1 is SGHRS and CDR2 is YFSETQ. In DNA, the CDR3 is TGCGCCAGCAGCTCCGTAACGGGGAATAGTAACTATGGCTACACCTTC. Its protein product is CASSSVTGNSNYGYTF.

This chain uses TRBV18 with TRBJ2-3; 7 bases map to TRBD1. The junction had 13 bases not matched to a gene; V was cut back by 3 bases and J by 4 bases. The length of the CDR3 is 17 residues. Germline values: CDR1 KGHSH, CDR2 LQKENI. CDR3 amino acids: CASSPEFHRDSPDTQYF. Here the CDR3 DNA reads TGTGCCAGCTCACCGGAGTTCCACCGGGACAGTCCAGATACGCAGTATTTT.

This clone was picked up a small number of times. V is TRBV5-4 and J is TRBJ1-2, with D unclear. This CDR3 contains 15 residues. Per germline, CDR1 SGHNT and CDR2 YYREEE (reference sequence). V was shortened by 2 bases and J by 2 bases, with 13 bases between the two germline ends. CDR3 in DNA: TGTGCCAGCAGCTTTTTGTTGGGGAAAAACTATGGCTACACCTTC. Encoded protein: CASSFLLGKNYGYTF.

The rearrangement links TRBV10-1 to TRBJ2-1; 15 bases align to TRBD2. The V segment lost 4 bases and the J segment 8 bases; nucleotides outside the gene matches: 3. The CDR3 contains 15 residues. The germline V gene encodes CDR1 WNHNN and CDR2 SYGVQD (reference sequence). The CDR3 DNA reads TGCGCCAGCAGTGGAGGACTAGCGGGAGGGTATGAGCAGTTCTTC. Its translation is CASSGGLAGGYEQFF.

The gene calls are TRBV5-6 and TRBJ2-2; D is perhaps TRBD2 (5 bases). Germline CDR1 reads SGHDT; CDR2 reads YYEEEE. V shed 5 bases and J shed 6 bases, with 14 bases lying between them. The CDR3 has 14 residues. In nucleotides, the CDR3 is TGTGCCAGCAGTTGGGGAGCTCCTCCCGGGGAGCTGTTTTTT. This translates into CASSWGAPPGELFF.

This clone occurred a few times. The chain combines TRBV2 with TRBJ2-1, with 12 bases lining up with TRBD2. V shed 6 bases and J 10 bases; nucleotides not matched to a gene: 4. Germline values: CDR1 SNHLY, CDR2 FYNNEI. The CDR3 spans 13 residues. CDR3 DNA: TGTGCCAGCAGGACTAGCGGGAGTCGCGAGCAGTTCTTC. Translated: CASRTSGSREQFF.